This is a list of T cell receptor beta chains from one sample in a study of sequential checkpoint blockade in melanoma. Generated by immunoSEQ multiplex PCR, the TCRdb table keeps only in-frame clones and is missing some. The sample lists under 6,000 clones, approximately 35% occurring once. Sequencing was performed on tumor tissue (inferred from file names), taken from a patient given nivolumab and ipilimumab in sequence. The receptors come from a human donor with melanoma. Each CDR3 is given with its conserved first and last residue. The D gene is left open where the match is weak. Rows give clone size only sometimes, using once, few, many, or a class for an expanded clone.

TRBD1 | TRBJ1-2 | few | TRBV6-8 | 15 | TGTGCCAGCACGCCACACGGCCAGGGGGGCGAGGGCTACACCTTC | CASTPHGQGGEGYTF
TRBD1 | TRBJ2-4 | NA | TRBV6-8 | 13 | TGTGCCAGCACCTCCGGGACAGGGATCATTCAGTACTTC | CASTSGTGIIQYF
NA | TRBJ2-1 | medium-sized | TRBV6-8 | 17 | TGTGCCAGCAGTTACTCGAGTCCAGGGCCGTCCTACAATGAGCAGTTCTTC | CASSYSSPGPSYNEQFF
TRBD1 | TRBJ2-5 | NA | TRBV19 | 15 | TGTGCCAGTAGTATTACAGGGGAAATCATAGAGACCCAGTACTTC | CASSITGEIIETQYF
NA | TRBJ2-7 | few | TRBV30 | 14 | TGTGCCTGGAGTGGTTTGGGGGACCCTTACGAGCAGTACTTC | CAWSGLGDPYEQYF
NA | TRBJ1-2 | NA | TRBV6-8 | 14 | TGTGCCAGCAGTTACTCCCCGACAAACTATGGCTACACCTTC | CASSYSPTNYGYTF
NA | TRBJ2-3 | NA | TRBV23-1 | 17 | TGCGCCAGCAGCTTAGCCTTGGGCGCTCATGGCACAGATACGCAGTATTTT | CASSLALGAHGTDTQYF
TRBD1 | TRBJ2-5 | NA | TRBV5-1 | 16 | TGCGCCAGCAGCACATCCCCCACAGGGGGAATGGAGACCCAGTACTTC | CASSTSPTGGMETQYF
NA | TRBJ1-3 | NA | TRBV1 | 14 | TGCGCCAGCAGCCCCCGGACAGGGCAGTCGGCCATATATTTT | CASSPRTGQSAIYF
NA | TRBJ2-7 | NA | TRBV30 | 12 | TGTGCCTGGAGTGTACGCCACAGGGTGGTATCCTTC | CAWSVRHRVVSF
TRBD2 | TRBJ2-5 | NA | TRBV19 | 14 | TGTGCCAGTAGTACGGGACTAGCGGAGCGGACCCAGTACTTC | CASSTGLAERTQYF
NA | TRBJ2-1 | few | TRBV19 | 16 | TGTGCCAGTAGCCAACCGGGACGGAGCTCCTACAATGAGCAGTTCTTC | CASSQPGRSSYNEQFF
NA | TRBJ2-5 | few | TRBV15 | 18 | TGTGCCACCAGCAGAGACCCCACTGGCAGGGGCCGTCCCGAGACCCAGTACTTC | CATSRDPTGRGRPETQYF
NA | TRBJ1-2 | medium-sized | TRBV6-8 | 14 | TGTGCCAGCAGTGTTGGTGGGGACAACTATGGCTACACCTTC | CASSVGGDNYGYTF
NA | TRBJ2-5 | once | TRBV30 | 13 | TGTGCCTGGAGTGTAGACGTTCGCGAGACCCAGTACTTC | CAWSVDVRETQYF
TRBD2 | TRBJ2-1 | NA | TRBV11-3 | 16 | TGTGCCAGCAGCTTGACTAGCGGGCTCGGGGGGGCTAAGCAGTTCTTC | CASSLTSGLGGAKQFF
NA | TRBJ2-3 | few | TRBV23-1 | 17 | TGCGCCAGCAGCCAAGATACGGTCGGAGGGGTGACAGATACGCAGTATTTT | CASSQDTVGGVTDTQYF
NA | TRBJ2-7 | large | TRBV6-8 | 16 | TGTGCCAGCAGATACAGCCGGCTAGCGAGTCCCTACGAGCAGTACTTC | CASRYSRLASPYEQYF
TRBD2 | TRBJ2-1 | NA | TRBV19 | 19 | TGTGCCAGTAGTATCCGAGGGACTAGCGGGAGCCCGATACGCAATGAGCAGTTCTTC | CASSIRGTSGSPIRNEQFF
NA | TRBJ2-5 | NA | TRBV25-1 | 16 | TGTGCCAGCAGGGGTCGTTTAGCGGAGGACCAAGAGACCCAGTACTTC | CASRGRLAEDQETQYF
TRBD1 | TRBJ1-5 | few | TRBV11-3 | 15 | TGTGCCAGCAGCTTGGGGACAGGTAGCAATCAGCCCCAGCATTTT | CASSLGTGSNQPQHF
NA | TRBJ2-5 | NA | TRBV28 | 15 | TGTGCCAGCAGTTTAGGGGAGGCGATCCAAGAGACCCAGTACTTC | CASSLGEAIQETQYF
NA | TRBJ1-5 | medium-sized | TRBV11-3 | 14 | TGTGCCAGCAGCTTAGTAAATAGCAATCAGCCCCAGCATTTT | CASSLVNSNQPQHF
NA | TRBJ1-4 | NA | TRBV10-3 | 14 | TGTGCCATCAGTGAGGGACAGACCTATGAAAAACTGTTTTTT | CAISEGQTYEKLFF